This T cell receptor beta chain was captured by sequencing in a study of identical twins. The CDR3 is 18 amino acids. CDR1 is SQVTM and CDR2 is ANQGSEA in the germline V gene. Deletions cut 2 bases from V and 1 base from J, with 21 bases between. This clonotype has just a few counts. TCRdb ran MiXCR on the 5' RACE reads and lists one entry per CDR3 protein. The table lists under 450,000 distinct CDR3 sequences, around a sixth of them singletons. This rearrangement joins TRBV29-1 to TRBJ2-4; a weak D match, TRBD1 (9 bases). The clonotype was recovered from a man in his fifties or sixties in good health. The specimen was naive T cells sorted from blood. CDR3 in amino acids: CSVEREGQGLEAKNIQYF. The CDR3 bases are TGCAGCGTTGAACGGGAGGGACAGGGTCTAGAGGCCAAAAACATTCAGTACTTC.